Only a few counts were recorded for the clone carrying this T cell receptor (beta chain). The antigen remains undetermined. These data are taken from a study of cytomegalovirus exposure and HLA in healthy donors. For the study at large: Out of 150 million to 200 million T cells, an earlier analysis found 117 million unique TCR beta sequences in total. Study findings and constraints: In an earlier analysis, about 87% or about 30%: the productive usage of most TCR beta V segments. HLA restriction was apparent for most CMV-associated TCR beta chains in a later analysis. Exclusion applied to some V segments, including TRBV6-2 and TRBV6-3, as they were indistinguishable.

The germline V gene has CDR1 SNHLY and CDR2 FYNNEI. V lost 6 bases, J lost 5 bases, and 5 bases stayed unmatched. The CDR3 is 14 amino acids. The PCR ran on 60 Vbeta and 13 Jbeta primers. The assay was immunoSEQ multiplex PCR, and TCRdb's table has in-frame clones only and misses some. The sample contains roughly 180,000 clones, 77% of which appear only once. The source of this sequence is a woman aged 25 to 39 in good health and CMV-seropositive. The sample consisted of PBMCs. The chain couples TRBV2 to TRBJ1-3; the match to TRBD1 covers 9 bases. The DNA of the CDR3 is TGTGCCAGCAGCCAGGGACAGGGACGAAACACCATATATTTT. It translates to CASSQGQGRNTIYF. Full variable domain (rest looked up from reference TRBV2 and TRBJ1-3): EPEVTQTPSHQVTQMGQEVILRCVPISNHLYFYWYRQILGQKVEFLVSFYNNEISEKSEIFDDQFSVERPDGSNFTLKIRSTKLEDSAMYFCASSQGQGRNTIYFGEGSWLTVV.